This is a list of T cell receptor beta chains from one sample in a study of human T cells and chemical hapten exposure. One entry per CDR3 protein, called by TCRdb with MiXCR from the RACE reads. The sample records 82,000 or so distinct CDR3 sequences, about an eighth being singletons. The sample in question was whole blood, obtained in connection with sensitization to the hapten diphenylcyclopropenone (DPC). The source is a woman aged 45-59 years with alopecia areata. Some clones in this sample may be carry-over from other donors' samples. The CDR3 runs from the conserved cysteine through the conserved F or W. A D gene is named only where the DNA matches it firmly. The size field is filled for only some rows; it gives once, few, many or a size class.

clone_size	v_call	j_call	d_call	cdr3_aa	cdr3_nt
many	TRBV27	TRBJ1-4	-	CASTRLGGNEKLFF	TGTGCCAGCACCCGCCTGGGGGGTAATGAAAAACTGTTTTTT
-	TRBV9	TRBJ2-2	-	CASSVGGANTGELFF	TGTGCCAGCAGCGTAGGAGGGGCGAACACCGGGGAGCTGTTTTTT
-	TRBV6-2/TRBV6-3	TRBJ1-5	-	CASSTGGGGNQPQHF	TGTGCCAGCAGCACCGGGGGGGGCGGCAATCAGCCCCAGCATTTT
-	TRBV9	TRBJ1-2	-	CASSVEPNYGYTF	TGTGCCAGCAGCGTAGAGCCCAACTATGGCTACACCTTC
-	TRBV4-1	TRBJ2-3	TRBD2	CASSRGTSGPDTQYF	TGCGCCAGCAGCCGGGGGACTAGCGGGCCAGATACGCAGTATTTT
many	TRBV3-1	TRBJ2-2	-	CASSQYASANTGELFF	TGTGCCAGCAGCCAATACGCTAGCGCGAACACCGGGGAGCTGTTTTTT
-	TRBV6-2/TRBV6-3	TRBJ2-7	-	CASSSLSDRSRTYEQYF	TGTGCCAGCAGTTCCCTTTCTGACAGATCCCGAACCTACGAGCAGTACTTC
many	TRBV7-2	TRBJ2-6	-	CASSLSRAGANVLTF	TGTGCCAGCAGCTTGTCTAGAGCTGGGGCCAACGTCCTGACTTTC
-	TRBV7-9	TRBJ1-4	TRBD1	CASSQQGASGEKLFF	TGTGCCAGCAGTCAACAGGGGGCGAGTGGTGAAAAACTGTTTTTT
many	TRBV20-1	TRBJ1-2	TRBD1	CSAPRTGGTYGYTF	TGCAGTGCCCCTAGGACAGGGGGCACCTATGGCTACACCTTC
many	TRBV10-2	TRBJ2-2	-	CASQGGRRNTGELFF	TGCGCCTCACAAGGGGGGCGGAGAAACACCGGGGAGCTGTTTTTT
-	TRBV20-1	TRBJ2-3	TRBD2	CSASSTSGGPTDTQYF	TGCAGTGCTTCTTCGACTAGCGGAGGACCCACAGATACGCAGTATTTT
many	TRBV5-6	TRBJ1-1	-	CASSSGVRGTEAFF	TGTGCCAGCAGCTCCGGGGTCAGGGGCACTGAAGCTTTCTTT
-	TRBV21-1	TRBJ2-1	-	CASSDGTGHYNEQFF	TGTGCCAGCAGCGACGGGACAGGGCACTACAATGAGCAGTTCTTC
-	TRBV4-2	TRBJ2-7	-	CASSQDPGSEQYF	TGTGCCAGCAGCCAAGATCCTGGGTCCGAGCAGTACTTC
-	TRBV11-2	TRBJ2-5	-	CASSLRGHPQETQYF	TGTGCCAGCAGCTTGCGGGGTCATCCCCAAGAGACCCAGTACTTC
-	TRBV7-8	TRBJ1-3	TRBD1	CASSGQGRPAGNTIYF	TGTGCCAGCAGCGGACAGGGTCGGCCTGCTGGAAACACCATATATTTT
-	TRBV6-2/TRBV6-3	TRBJ2-7	-	CASIGADHLYEQYF	TGTGCCAGCATCGGGGCAGATCATCTGTACGAGCAGTACTTC
-	TRBV13	TRBJ2-1	TRBD2	CASKLAGPPFYNEQFF	TGTGCCAGTAAACTAGCGGGACCCCCTTTCTACAATGAGCAGTTCTTC
-	TRBV6-2/TRBV6-3	TRBJ2-7	-	CASSWRSVNEQYF	TGTGCCAGCAGTTGGCGGTCAGTCAACGAGCAGTACTTC
many	TRBV3-1	TRBJ1-1	-	CASSRLDPTEAFF	TGTGCCAGCAGCCGCCTAGATCCCACTGAAGCTTTCTTT
few	TRBV2	TRBJ2-1	TRBD2	CASTREVGNEQFF	TGTGCCAGCACGCGGGAGGTCGGCAATGAGCAGTTCTTC
few	TRBV7-9	TRBJ2-7	-	CASSLQDNSYEQYF	TGTGCCAGCAGTCTTCAAGACAACTCCTACGAGCAGTACTTC
many	TRBV28	TRBJ2-7	TRBD1	CASSWTGGGSYEQYF	TGTGCCAGCAGTTGGACAGGGGGCGGCTCCTACGAGCAGTACTTC